The T cell receptor (beta chain) under discussion was sequenced for a study of OX40 agonist ivuxolimab in advanced cancers. The ends were cut back, 1 base at V and 4 bases at J, with 8 bases in the middle. CDR3 length: 14 amino acids. The V gene's germline CDR1 is LGHNA and CDR2 YNFKEQ. This clone was counted only a few times. Assay used: immunoSEQ multiplex PCR; TCRdb lists only in-frame clones, some missing. The sample comprises 98,000 or so clones, approximately 83% of which are singletons, and about 1.5% rests with the top ten. This rearrangement joins TRBV4-2 to TRBJ1-5; D is ambiguous. The TCR sequence derives from an adult with an advanced solid tumor such as melanoma, head and neck, liver or kidney cancer. Sequenced here: CD4+ or CD8+ T cells sorted from blood, sampled in a trial of the OX40 agonist ivuxolimab. The CDR3 coding sequence is TGTGCCAGCAGCCAAGGCCTCCTTAATCAGCCCCAGCATTTT. This gives the protein CASSQGLLNQPQHF.